The clone carrying this TCR beta chain was observed a few times. Its antigen is not identified. The sample originates from a study of identical twins. The V end lost 5 bases, the J end lost 6 bases, and 8 bases lay between the germline ends. The length of the CDR3 is 12 residues. Germline CDR1 and CDR2: MNHEY and SVGEGT. MiXCR, applied by TCRdb to the 5' RACE reads, yields one record per CDR3 protein. Of approximately 500,000 distinct CDR3 sequences listed, roughly 24% are singletons. The study, taken as a whole, reports: Alpha sequences that were out-of-frame and twin-shared showed an excess of low generation probability.

These data were also reused for a study on T cells expressing NK-cell markers. That work states: An anti-gamma-delta TCR antibody restricted sorting to alpha-beta TCR T cells in several experiments.

Sequenced material: CD4+ T cells sorted from blood. The TCR was taken from a woman between 18 and 30 years old in good health. The V gene is TRBV6-2 or TRBV6-3, the J gene TRBJ1-5; D gene uncertain. As DNA, the CDR3 is TGTGCCAGCAGTACCTCGGGTCAGCCCCAGCATTTT. Translation gives CASSTSGQPQHF.